The sample holds a few counts of the clone carrying this TCR beta chain. Its target is not known. J gave up 1 base and V 4 bases, and 8 bases lay outside the gene matches. CDR1 is SGHKS and CDR2 is YYEKEE in the germline V gene (reference sequence). CDR3 length: 17 amino acids. Naive CD4+ cells had CD25+ Tregs removed. Constant-region reverse primers amplified full-length variable regions, followed by semi-nested Nested Universal Primer A PCR. TCRdb used MiXCR to reprocess the 5' RACE reads, holding one entry per CDR3 protein. In the table there are 53,000 or so distinct CDR3 sequences, over 20% of which are singletons. Study conclusions and caveats: Greatest tumor Treg TCR overlap was with tumor naive CD4+ cells. Larger-cohort validation covered only one TCR beta V-J rearrangement.

Sample: tumor-infiltrating naive CD4+ T cells sorted from the breast tumor. Subset reported: naive CD4+ T cells, CD4+CD45RA+CD25-. This TCR came from a female donor with breast cancer. This rearrangement joins TRBV5-5 to TRBJ1-1; 12 nucleotides match TRBD1. The DNA for the CDR3 is TGTGCCAGCAGCCCTGCGGGACAGGGGGCCCGGAACACTGAAGCTTTCTTT. It translates to CASSPAGQGARNTEAFF.